This T cell receptor beta chain was identified in a study of blood T cell repertoires in COVID-19. Turning to the study itself: From T cells, B-cell-depleted T cells, or PBMCs came the material, which was cDNA or gDNA.

In germline, CDR1 is MNHEY, CDR2 SVGAGI. The CDR3 extends over 15 amino acids. V lost 2 bases and J 6 bases, leaving 16 bases between the germline ends. Symptom resolution, clearance, or two negative PCRs marked donors in Cohort 3 as recovered. The authors' processing: Researchers report that nucleated cell counts were estimated from reference gene primer amplification. Assay: immunoSEQ multiplex PCR; the TCRdb copy retains only in-frame clones and omits some. The D gene and trimming were derived from the DNA, and the V and J assignments and clone size from that table. Among 200,000 to 250,000 clones listed, around 84% were seen once.

The sequence was collected from a man between 35 and 55 years old who had recovered from COVID-19. Sample: PBMCs or T cells enriched from blood (not recorded which). This sequence joins TRBV6-5 and TRBJ1-2; weak D call: TRBD1 (6 bases). CDR3 in amino acids: CASSYLQGREDGYTF. The CDR3 region has the DNA TGTGCCAGCAGTTACCTGCAGGGGAGAGAGGATGGCTACACCTTC.